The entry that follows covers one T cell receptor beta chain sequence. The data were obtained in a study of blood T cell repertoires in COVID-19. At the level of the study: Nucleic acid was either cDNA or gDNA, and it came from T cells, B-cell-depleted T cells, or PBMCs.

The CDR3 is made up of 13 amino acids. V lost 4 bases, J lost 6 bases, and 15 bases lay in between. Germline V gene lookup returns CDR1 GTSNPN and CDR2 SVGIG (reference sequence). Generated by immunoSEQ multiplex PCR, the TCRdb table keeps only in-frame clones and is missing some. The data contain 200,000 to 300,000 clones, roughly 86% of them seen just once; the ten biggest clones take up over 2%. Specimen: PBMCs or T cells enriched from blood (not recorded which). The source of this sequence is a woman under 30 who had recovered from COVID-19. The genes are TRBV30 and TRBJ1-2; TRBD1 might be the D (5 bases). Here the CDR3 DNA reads TGTGCCTGGAATCGACGGCAGGGTAATGGCTACACCTTC. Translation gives CAWNRRQGNGYTF. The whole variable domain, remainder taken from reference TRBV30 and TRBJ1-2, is SQTIHQWPATLVQPVGSPLSLECTVEGTSNPNLYWYRQAAGRGLQLLFYSVGIGQISSEVPQNLSASRPQDRQFILSSKKLLLSDSGFYLCAWNRRQGNGYTFGSGTRLTVV.